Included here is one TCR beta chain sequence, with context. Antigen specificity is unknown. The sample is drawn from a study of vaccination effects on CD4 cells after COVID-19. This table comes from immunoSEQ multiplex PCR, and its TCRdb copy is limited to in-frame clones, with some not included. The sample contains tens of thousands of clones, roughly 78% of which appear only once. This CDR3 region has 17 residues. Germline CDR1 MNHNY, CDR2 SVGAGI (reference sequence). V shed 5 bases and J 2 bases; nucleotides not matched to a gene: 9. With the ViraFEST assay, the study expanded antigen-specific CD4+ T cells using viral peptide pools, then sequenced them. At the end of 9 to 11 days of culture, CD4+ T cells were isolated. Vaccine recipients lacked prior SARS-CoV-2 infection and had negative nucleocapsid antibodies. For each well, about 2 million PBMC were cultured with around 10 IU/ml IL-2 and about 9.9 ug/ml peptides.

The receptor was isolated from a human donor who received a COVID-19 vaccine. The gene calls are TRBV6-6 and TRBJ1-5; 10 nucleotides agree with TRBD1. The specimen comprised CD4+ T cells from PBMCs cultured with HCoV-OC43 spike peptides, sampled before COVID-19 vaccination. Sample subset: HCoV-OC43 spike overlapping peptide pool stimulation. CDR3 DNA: TGTGCCAGCAGTCGGGACAGGGGAAGCGTTCGCAATCAGCCCCAGCATTTT. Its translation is CASSRDRGSVRNQPQHF.